This TCR beta chain was captured by sequencing in a study of T cells in localized non-small cell lung cancer. By its share, this clone is medium-sized (0.01 to 0.1%). Its cognate antigen is unknown. V dropped 5 bases and J dropped 0 bases, with 13 bases sitting between them. Germline CDR1 SGHNT, CDR2 YENEEA. The CDR3 totals 15 residues. The study, taken as a whole, reports: It remains possible that heterogeneity exists, since only one tumor region was sequenced. Compared with tumor, uninvolved adjacent lung displayed greater T cell clonality, ranking highest overall. Increased T cell density in blood showed an association with longer overall survival.

Atypia-free adjacent lung was sampled at least 2 cm beyond the tumor margin. Sequencing was performed with immunoSEQ multiplex PCR; in TCRdb, only in-frame clones are kept and a portion is missing. The data show 2,500 to 3,500 clones, 39% seen once. Material: normal lung tissue next to the tumor, obtained before any cancer treatment. This receptor was identified in a woman aged 40-69 years with stage I lung adenocarcinoma. The chain uses TRBV11-3 and TRBJ1-1; D might be TRBD1 (6 bases). The CDR3 DNA reads TGTGCCAGCAGCCCCCGGGGACAAATGAACACTGAAGCTTTCTTT. It specifies CASSPRGQMNTEAFF.